Each of the 21 T cell receptor beta chains below was sequenced from the same sample in a study of shared clonotypes between healthy human individuals. Libraries were prepared by immunoSEQ multiplex PCR; TCRdb keeps only in-frame clonotypes and omits some of them. The sample has 950,000 to 1,300,000 clones; approximately 72% are singletons. The material sequenced was memory CD4+ T cells sorted from blood. As to subset: CD45RA-negative fraction. These receptors all stem from a young man in good health.

The rearrangement links TRBV11-2 to TRBJ2-7, with D perhaps matching TRBD1 (6 bases). Germline V CDR1 and CDR2: SGHAT, FQNNGV. Trimming removed 0 bases at V and 2 bases at J, with 11 bases between. The CDR3 consists of 15 residues. This CDR3 reads CASSLEPGATYEQYF. The CDR3 bases are TGTGCCAGCAGCTTAGAGCCAGGGGCCACCTACGAGCAGTACTTC.

The rearrangement joins TRBV5-4 to TRBJ2-2; 9 positions match TRBD2. Germline V gives CDR1 SGHNT, CDR2 YYREEE (reference sequence). This CDR3 is built from 15 residues. The V segment lost 1 base and the J segment 7 bases; nucleotides outside the gene matches: 5. The CDR3 region is CASSLTAGGIGELFF. The CDR3 DNA follows: TGTGCCAGCAGCTTGACCGCGGGAGGGATCGGGGAGCTGTTTTTT.

Comment on this clone: Different DNA sequences within this sample yield the same CDR3. CDR3 nucleotides: TGTGCCAGCTCTATAGAGACCCAGTACTTC. Amino acids: CASSIETQYF. The rearrangement uses TRBV2 and TRBJ2-5; D unclear. CDR1 and CDR2 (germline): SNHLY, FYNNEI. The CDR3 is 10 residues long. V shed 8 bases and J shed 4 bases, with 5 bases lying between them.

To note about this clone: A clone one base away is much larger, so this may be a read error. This chain links TRBV7-3 with TRBJ2-3, with D hard to call. V lost 1 base to trimming and J lost 4 bases, with 3 bases between them. Germline loops: CDR1 SGHTA, CDR2 FQGTGA. The CDR3 is 12 residues long. The chain's CDR3 is CASSLNPDTQYF. The DNA of the CDR3 is TGTGCCAGCAGCTTAAATCCAGATACGCAGTATTTT.

The table lists this clone with a few counts. The gene calls are TRBV29-1 and TRBJ2-1; 11 bases agree with TRBD1. The CDR3 runs to 14 residues. J lost 7 bases, V lost 4 bases, and 6 bases had no gene match. Germline CDR1 and CDR2: SQVTM and ANQGSEA. The CDR3 region has the DNA TGCAGCGTTGGGCGGTGGGACAGGGGGAATGAGCAGTTCTTC. Its protein is CSVGRWDRGNEQFF.

This clone was recorded a few times. A single base separates this from a much larger clone, so it may be a read error. Additional DNA sequences in this sample encode the identical CDR3. This rearrangement joins TRBV2 to TRBJ2-7, with 14 bases lining up with TRBD2. Losses at the gene ends were 6 bases for V and 3 bases for J; bases not matched to a gene: 1. The CDR3 sequence is 14 residues long. Germline V gives CDR1 SNHLY, CDR2 FYNNEI. This chain's CDR3 is CASRGTSGSYEQYF. CDR3 DNA: TGTGCCAGCAGGGGGACTAGCGGGAGCTACGAGCAGTACTTC. Complete variable domain (other parts from reference TRBV2 and TRBJ2-7): EPEVTQTPSHQVTQMGQEVILRCVPISNHLYFYWYRQILGQKVEFLVSFYNNEISEKSEIFDDQFSVERPDGSNFTLKIRSTKLEDSAMYFCASRGTSGSYEQYFGPGTRLTVT.

This rearrangement joins TRBV4-3 to TRBJ2-7; D remains ambiguous. Looked up from germline, CDR1 is LGHNA and CDR2 is YSLEER. The CDR3 contains 15 residues. Trimming took off 0 bases at V and 3 bases at J, with 12 bases between the two ends. CDR3 in DNA: TGCGCCAGCAGCCAAGATAACAGCAACCGCTACGAGCAGTACTTC. Protein sequence: CASSQDNSNRYEQYF.

This clone showed up just once. The chain links TRBV19 to TRBJ2-7; D not certain. The CDR3 runs 13 residues. Trimming pared 3 bases from V and 6 bases from J, leaving 12 bases between. Germline CDR1 reads LNHDA; CDR2 reads SQIVND (reference sequence). Here the CDR3 DNA reads TGTGCCAGTAGTATCAAGGGTACGGGCGAGCAGTACTTC. Encoded protein: CASSIKGTGEQYF.

This clone was seen repeatedly, ten times or more. The V and J genes are TRBV30 and TRBJ2-2; D is possibly TRBD1 (5 bases). From germline, CDR1 is GTSNPN and CDR2 SVGIG (reference sequence). The CDR3 sequence is 15 residues long. Between the trimmed V and J ends, which lost 0 bases and 0 bases, there was a span of 8 bases. The chain's CDR3 is CAWSVSRANTGELFF. CDR3 nucleotide sequence: TGTGCCTGGAGTGTGAGCAGGGCGAACACCGGGGAGCTGTTTTTT.

The gene calls are TRBV7-2 and TRBJ1-1, with 7 bases aligning to TRBD1. Germline V CDR1 and CDR2: SGHTA, FQGNSA. This CDR3 comprises 14 residues. J lost 2 bases, V lost 5 bases, and 5 bases had no gene match. This CDR3 reads CASSRTGVNTEAFF. The CDR3 DNA reads TGTGCCAGCAGCCGGACAGGAGTTAACACTGAAGCTTTCTTT.

The chain employs TRBV7-6 and TRBJ1-1, with unresolved D. From germline, CDR1 is SGHVS and CDR2 FNYEAQ. The CDR3 is 13 amino acids. Trimming took off 2 bases at V and 3 bases at J, with 7 bases between the two ends. The CDR3 reads CASSLKGDTEAFF. Written as DNA, the CDR3 is TGTGCCAGCAGCTTAAAGGGTGACACTGAAGCTTTCTTT.

The V and J genes are TRBV11-2 and TRBJ2-7, with 7 bases that match TRBD2. The CDR3 runs 18 residues. Germline CDR1 SGHAT, CDR2 FQNNGV. V lost 5 bases, J lost 3 bases, and 19 bases stayed unmatched. The CDR3 sequence: CASSPYGSWEGRIYEQYF. The CDR3 DNA reads as TGTGCCAGCAGCCCCTATGGTTCATGGGAGGGCCGGATCTACGAGCAGTACTTC.

The J gene is TRBJ2-1, the V gene TRBV7-2; 14 nucleotides align to TRBD2. This CDR3 has 18 residues. Germline loops: CDR1 SGHTA, CDR2 FQGNSA. Unmatched junction bases numbered 9, after V lost 1 base and J lost 7 bases. Here the CDR3 reads CASSLGFRTSGRFNEQFF. For the CDR3, the DNA is TGTGCCAGCAGCTTAGGATTCAGGACTAGCGGGAGGTTTAATGAGCAGTTCTTC.

The rearrangement uses TRBV5-1 and TRBJ1-1, with 7 bases that match TRBD1. The CDR3 totals 17 residues. J was trimmed by 0 bases and V by 6 bases; bases with no gene match: 14. Germline lookup yields CDR1 SGHRS and CDR2 YFSETQ. The CDR3 bases are TGCGCCAGCACCCTCACCGGGACAGAGCTCATGAACACTGAAGCTTTCTTT. As protein: CASTLTGTELMNTEAFF.

This clone was counted only a few times. CDR3 protein: CASSIVPDGVEQYF. CDR3 sequence (DNA): TGTGCCAGTAGTATAGTCCCTGACGGGGTCGAGCAGTACTTC. V gene TRBV19 combines with J gene TRBJ2-7, with D perhaps TRBD2 (5 bases). Trimming left V 1 base short and J 6 bases short, with 13 bases between. Germline CDR1 LNHDA, CDR2 SQIVND (reference sequence). The CDR3 spans 14 residues.

This clone showed up just once. CDR3 bases: TGTGCCAGCAGTTACGGGAAATATAATTCACCCCTCCACTTT. This translates into CASSYGKYNSPLHF. V usage is TRBV6-5 and J usage is TRBJ1-6, with no clear D. Germline CDR1 MNHEY, CDR2 SVGAGI. With 2 bases removed from V and 4 bases from J, the gap between germline ends came to 6 bases. The CDR3 is made up of 14 amino acids.

The gene calls are TRBV28 and TRBJ1-5; the match to TRBD1 covers 8 bases. This CDR3 is 17 amino acids long. Germline V CDR1 and CDR2: MDHEN, SYDVKM. V was clipped by 2 bases and J by 7 bases; unmatched bases: 13. The CDR3 protein is CASSLLIDRGAGQPQHF. In nucleotides, the CDR3 is TGTGCCAGCAGTTTACTGATCGACAGGGGAGCAGGCCAGCCCCAGCATTTT.

The chain has TRBV5-1 and TRBJ2-7, with D perhaps TRBD1 (6 bases). V lost 2 bases and J 2 bases, leaving 8 bases between the germline ends. The CDR3 loop spans 13 amino acids. Germline values: CDR1 SGHRS, CDR2 YFSETQ. DNA for the CDR3: TGCGCCAGCAGCTTTCAGGGGACCTACGAGCAGTACTTC. Protein sequence: CASSFQGTYEQYF. The variable domain in full, completed from reference TRBV5-1 and TRBJ2-7, reads KAGVTQTPRYLIKTRGQQVTLSCSPISGHRSVSWYQQTPGQGLQFLFEYFSETQRNKGNFPGRFSGRQFSNSRSEMNVSTLELGDSALYLCASSFQGTYEQYFGPGTRLTVT.

This clone was picked up one time. The chain has TRBV9 and TRBJ2-1; a possible D gene is TRBD1 (5 bases). The CDR3 has 13 amino acids. Trimming stripped 2 bases from V and 7 bases from J, with 10 bases between. CDR1 and CDR2 (germline): SGDLS, YYNGEE. The CDR3 DNA reads TGTGCCAGCAGCGTGACAGAGAGAAATGAGCAGTTCTTC. Translated, it gives CASSVTERNEQFF.

The chain links TRBV5-1 to TRBJ1-1; weak D call: TRBD1 (5 bases). From germline, CDR1 is SGHRS and CDR2 YFSETQ. V was shortened by 2 bases and J by 4 bases, with 15 bases between the two germline ends. The CDR3 contains 15 residues. CDR3: CASSFAHGAGTEAFF. The DNA of the CDR3 is TGCGCCAGCAGCTTCGCGCATGGGGCCGGCACTGAAGCTTTCTTT.

The chain carries TRBV5-1 and TRBJ2-3; 11 bases match TRBD2. Germline lookup yields CDR1 SGHRS and CDR2 YFSETQ. CDR3 size: 16 residues. The V segment lost 1 base and the J segment 6 bases; nucleotides outside the gene matches: 7. The chain's CDR3 is CASSLRPSGGTDTQYF. CDR3 in DNA: TGCGCCAGCAGCTTGCGGCCTAGCGGGGGGACGGATACGCAGTATTTT.